This T cell receptor (beta chain) originates from a study of cytomegalovirus exposure and HLA in healthy donors. Looking at the study overall: It was reported in a later analysis that the same platform had been used for the 120 validation repertoires as for the 666 first-cohort repertoires.

A single count supports this clone. The sample contains more than one DNA sequence encoding this CDR3. The assay was immunoSEQ multiplex PCR, and TCRdb's table has in-frame clones only and misses some. The sample gives about 330,000 clones, approximately 90% of which show up once; approximately 1.1% is in the top ten. The TCR comes from a woman in her 30s in good health and CMV-seropositive. The specimen was PBMCs.

The CDR3 nucleotides read TGTGCCAGCAGCGTAGCTCAGGATTCCTACGAGCAGTACTTC. Its protein is CASSVAQDSYEQYF. J is TRBJ2-7 and V is TRBV9; D remains unclear. Germline lookup yields CDR1 SGDLS and CDR2 YYNGEE. Trimming shortened V by 0 bases and J by 1 base, and 8 bases separated the two germline ends. This CDR3 comprises 14 residues.